The rows below give T cell receptor beta chains drawn from one sample of a study of identical twins. One entry per CDR3 protein results from TCRdb running MiXCR on the 5' RACE reads. The sample has more than 1.5 million distinct CDR3 sequences; roughly 35% are singletons. Material: cord blood. All receptors derive from a newborn girl in good health. Both conserved end residues are part of each CDR3. A D gene is named only where the DNA matches it firmly. Clone size is given for some rows only: seen once, a few or many times, or a class if the clone is expanded.

CDR3 DNA | CDR3 protein | J gene | clone size | D gene | V gene
TGTGCCAGCAGTCAGGGACAGGGGAATCATCCCCAGCATTTT | CASSQGQGNHPQHF | TRBJ1-5 | . | TRBD1 | TRBV6-2/TRBV6-3
TGCGCCAGCAGCTCCCCTAGGGCCCAGCATTTT | CASSSPRAQHF | TRBJ1-5 | . | . | TRBV5-1
TGTGCCAGCAGGGGGACAGGCGGAAATGAAAAACTGTTTTTT | CASRGTGGNEKLFF | TRBJ1-4 | . | TRBD1 | TRBV27
TGTGCCAGCAGTGAATCAGGACTAGCGGGAGGTTCCACAGATACGCAGTATTTT | CASSESGLAGGSTDTQYF | TRBJ2-3 | . | TRBD2 | TRBV25-1
TGTGCCAGCAGCCCCAAGGGACTAGCCGGTCCAGATACGCAGTATTTT | CASSPKGLAGPDTQYF | TRBJ2-3 | . | TRBD2 | TRBV6-1
TGTGCCAGCAGCCCCCGACAGGACACAGATACGCAGTATTTT | CASSPRQDTDTQYF | TRBJ2-3 | few | . | TRBV11-1
TGTGCCAGCAGCCTTGCAGGACAGGGATTAGGTGAAAAACTGTTTTTT | CASSLAGQGLGEKLFF | TRBJ1-4 | few | TRBD1 | TRBV9
TGTGCCTGGAGTGCCTTATATGGCTACACCTTC | CAWSALYGYTF | TRBJ1-2 | . | . | TRBV30
TGTGCCAGCAGCTCAACAACGGGACCCCTCTCCTACGAGCAGTACTTC | CASSSTTGPLSYEQYF | TRBJ2-7 | . | . | TRBV5-5
TGTGCCAGCAGTTTCCGGGACAGGGTTTGGGAAAAACTGTTTTTT | CASSFRDRVWEKLFF | TRBJ1-4 | few | TRBD1 | TRBV12-3/TRBV12-4
TGTGCCTTCTTTCCCCCCCTGCCAAGACAGGGACGGAACACTGAAGCTTTCTTT | CAFFPPLPRQGRNTEAFF | TRBJ1-1 | . | TRBD1 | TRBV30
TGTGCCAGCAGCCGGGGGGCGGGAGGTACAGTCACCTACGAGCAGTACTTC | CASSRGAGGTVTYEQYF | TRBJ2-7 | . | TRBD2 | TRBV7-8
TGCGGCGTTGAAGGTTTGGGGGAGACCCAGTACTTC | CGVEGLGETQYF | TRBJ2-5 | . | . | TRBV29-1
TGTGCCAGCACCAATCTGGGCCCGGCCTACAATGAGCAGTTCTTC | CASTNLGPAYNEQFF | TRBJ2-1 | . | . | TRBV2
TGTGCCAGCAGCCGCAGGGGTGACGGGCTAGCCAAAAACATTCAGTACTTC | CASSRRGDGLAKNIQYF | TRBJ2-4 | . | . | TRBV7-2
TGCAGTGCTAGAGAACTAGCATTGACAGATACGCAGTATTTT | CSARELALTDTQYF | TRBJ2-3 | few | . | TRBV20-1
TGCAGTGCTAGAGATTTGGGACGGGGGGGTCCTGATGAGCAGTTCTTC | CSARDLGRGGPDEQFF | TRBJ2-1 | . | TRBD2 | TRBV20-1
TGTGCCACCAGCAGACCGACGGATAACTATGGCTACACCTTC | CATSRPTDNYGYTF | TRBJ1-2 | few | . | TRBV15
TGTGCCAGCAGTTCCCTGGTAGCGGACACAGATACGCAGTATTTT | CASSSLVADTDTQYF | TRBJ2-3 | few | . | TRBV9
TGTGCCAGCAGCCGAGGCCGGGGATCTGGAAACACCATATATTTT | CASSRGRGSGNTIYF | TRBJ1-3 | . | . | TRBV4-2
TGTGCCAGCATCGGGGGAAGGGTAGAAGCTTTCTTT | CASIGGRVEAFF | TRBJ1-1 | few | . | TRBV12-3/TRBV12-4
TGTGCCAGCAGTGTTCGACAGGGTCCTCGGGAAAAACTGTTTTTT | CASSVRQGPREKLFF | TRBJ1-4 | . | TRBD1 | TRBV6-1
TGCAGCGTTGGTTTAAGTGCGAGAAACACCGGGGAGCTGTTTTTT | CSVGLSARNTGELFF | TRBJ2-2 | . | . | TRBV29-1
TGTGCCAGCAGTTTATCGGACAGCAGTCAGCCCCAGCATTTT | CASSLSDSSQPQHF | TRBJ1-5 | few | . | TRBV27
TGTGCCAGCAGCGTAGGAATTGAGGTTCGCGGTGAGCAGTACTTC | CASSVGIEVRGEQYF | TRBJ2-7 | . | . | TRBV9
TGCAGCGTTGAAGGTGACAGGGTAAAAGAGACCCAGTACTTC | CSVEGDRVKETQYF | TRBJ2-5 | many | TRBD1 | TRBV29-1
TGCAGCGTTGAAAACAGAGACTACGAGCAGTACTTC | CSVENRDYEQYF | TRBJ2-7 | many | . | TRBV29-1
TGTGCCAGCAGTTTATCGAACACTAACTATGGCTACACCTTC | CASSLSNTNYGYTF | TRBJ1-2 | . | . | TRBV27
TGTGCCAGCAGCCGCCCGGGACTGAGCTATGGCTACACCTTC | CASSRPGLSYGYTF | TRBJ1-2 | . | . | TRBV14
TGTGCCACCAGCGGACTAGCGGGGGGATTTAACACCGGGGAGCTGTTTTTT | CATSGLAGGFNTGELFF | TRBJ2-2 | . | TRBD2 | TRBV24-1
TGTGCCAGTAGTATTCGGAGCCCTAGCACAGATACGCAGTATTTT | CASSIRSPSTDTQYF | TRBJ2-3 | . | . | TRBV19
TGCAGCGTTGTTCGGGGGGCGGGAGCAGATACGCAGTATTTT | CSVVRGAGADTQYF | TRBJ2-3 | . | . | TRBV29-1
TGCGCCAGCAGCCCTAGCGGGGAAACAGATACGCAGTATTTT | CASSPSGETDTQYF | TRBJ2-3 | . | TRBD2 | TRBV5-1